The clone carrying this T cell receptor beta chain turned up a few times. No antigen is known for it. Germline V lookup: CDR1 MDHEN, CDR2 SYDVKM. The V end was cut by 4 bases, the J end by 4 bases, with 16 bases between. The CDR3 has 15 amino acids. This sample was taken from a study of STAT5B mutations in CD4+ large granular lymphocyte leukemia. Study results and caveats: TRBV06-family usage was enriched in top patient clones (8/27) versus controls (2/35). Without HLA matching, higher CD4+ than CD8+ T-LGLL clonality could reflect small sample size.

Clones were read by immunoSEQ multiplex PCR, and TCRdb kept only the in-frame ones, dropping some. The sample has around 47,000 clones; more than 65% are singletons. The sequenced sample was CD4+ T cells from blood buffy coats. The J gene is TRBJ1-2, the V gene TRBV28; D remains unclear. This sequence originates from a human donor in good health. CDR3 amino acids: CASSSSGERGYGYTF. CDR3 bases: TGTGCCAGCAGTTCATCTGGGGAACGGGGCTATGGCTACACCTTC.